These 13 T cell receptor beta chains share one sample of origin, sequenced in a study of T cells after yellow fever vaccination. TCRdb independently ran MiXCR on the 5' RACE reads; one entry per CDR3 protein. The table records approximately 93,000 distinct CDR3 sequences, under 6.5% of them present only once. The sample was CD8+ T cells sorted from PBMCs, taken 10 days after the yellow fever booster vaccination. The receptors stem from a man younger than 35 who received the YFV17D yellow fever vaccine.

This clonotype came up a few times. In DNA form, the CDR3 reads TGTGCCAGTAGTATAGTCCCCGGGTACTCTCGGGATGAGCAGTTCTTC. This translates into CASSIVPGYSRDEQFF. This chain uses TRBV19 with TRBJ2-1; D not certain. Germline CDR1 is LNHDA and CDR2 is SQIVND (reference sequence). The CDR3 is made up of 16 amino acids. Trimming took 1 base from V and 8 from J, leaving 18 bases between them.

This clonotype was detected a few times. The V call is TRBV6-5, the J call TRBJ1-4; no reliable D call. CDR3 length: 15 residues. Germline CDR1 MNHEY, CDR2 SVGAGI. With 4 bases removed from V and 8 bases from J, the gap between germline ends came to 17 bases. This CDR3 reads CASSSQLDKKEKLFF. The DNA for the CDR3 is TGTGCCAGCAGTTCCCAGTTGGATAAGAAGGAAAAACTGTTTTTT.

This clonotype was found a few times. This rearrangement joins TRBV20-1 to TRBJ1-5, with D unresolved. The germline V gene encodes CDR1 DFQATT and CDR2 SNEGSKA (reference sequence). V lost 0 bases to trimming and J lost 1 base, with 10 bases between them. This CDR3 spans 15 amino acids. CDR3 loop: CSARDAVGSNQPQHF. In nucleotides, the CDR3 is TGCAGTGCTAGAGACGCGGTGGGAAGCAATCAGCCCCAGCATTTT.

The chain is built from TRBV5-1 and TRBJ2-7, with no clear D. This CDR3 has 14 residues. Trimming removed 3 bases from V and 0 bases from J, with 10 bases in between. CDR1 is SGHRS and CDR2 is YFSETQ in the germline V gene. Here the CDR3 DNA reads TGCGCCAGCAGCTCGCTAATGAGCTCCTACGAGCAGTACTTC. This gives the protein CASSSLMSSYEQYF.

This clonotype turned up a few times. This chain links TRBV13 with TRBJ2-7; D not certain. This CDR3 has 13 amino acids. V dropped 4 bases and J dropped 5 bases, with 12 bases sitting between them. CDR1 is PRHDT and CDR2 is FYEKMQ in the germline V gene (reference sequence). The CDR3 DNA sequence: TGTGCCAGCAGCTCAGCTAGTGTCCACGAGCAGTACGTC. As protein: CASSSASVHEQYV.

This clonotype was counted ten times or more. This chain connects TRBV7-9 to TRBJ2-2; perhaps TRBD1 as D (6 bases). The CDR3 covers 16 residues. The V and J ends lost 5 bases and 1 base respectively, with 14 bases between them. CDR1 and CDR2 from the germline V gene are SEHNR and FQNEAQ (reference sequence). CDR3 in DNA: TGTGCCAGCAGCATGCCCCAGGGACAGAACACCGGGGAGCTGTTTTTT. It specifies CASSMPQGQNTGELFF.

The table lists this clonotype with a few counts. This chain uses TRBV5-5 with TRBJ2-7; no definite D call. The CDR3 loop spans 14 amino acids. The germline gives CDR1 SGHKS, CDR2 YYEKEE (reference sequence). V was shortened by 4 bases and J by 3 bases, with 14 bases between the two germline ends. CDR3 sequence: CASSPDAPVYEQYF. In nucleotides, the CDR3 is TGTGCCAGCAGCCCGGACGCCCCGGTCTACGAGCAGTACTTC.

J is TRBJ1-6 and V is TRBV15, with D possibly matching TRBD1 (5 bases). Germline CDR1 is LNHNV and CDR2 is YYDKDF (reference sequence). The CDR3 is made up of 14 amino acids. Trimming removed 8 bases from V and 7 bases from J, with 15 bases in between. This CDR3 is CATRAGRLNSPLHF. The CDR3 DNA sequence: TGTGCCACCCGCGCAGGGAGGTTGAATTCACCCCTCCACTTT.

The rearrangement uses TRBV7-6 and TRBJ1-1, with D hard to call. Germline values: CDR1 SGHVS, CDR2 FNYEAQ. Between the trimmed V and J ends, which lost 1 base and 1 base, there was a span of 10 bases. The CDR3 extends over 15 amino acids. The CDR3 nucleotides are TGTGCCAGCAGCTTAGTAGAGGGCTCGAACACTGAAGCTTTCTTT. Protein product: CASSLVEGSNTEAFF.

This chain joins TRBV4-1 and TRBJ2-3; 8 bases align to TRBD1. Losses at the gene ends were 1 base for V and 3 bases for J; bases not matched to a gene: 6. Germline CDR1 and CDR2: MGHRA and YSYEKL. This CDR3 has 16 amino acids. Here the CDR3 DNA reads TGCGCCAGCAGCCAAGGAGCGACAGGGGCAACAGATACGCAGTATTTT. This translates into CASSQGATGATDTQYF.

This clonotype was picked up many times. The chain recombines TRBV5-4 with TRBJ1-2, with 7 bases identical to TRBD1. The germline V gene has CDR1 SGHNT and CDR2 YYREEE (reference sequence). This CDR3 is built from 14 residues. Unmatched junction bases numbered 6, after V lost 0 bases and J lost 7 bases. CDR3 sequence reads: CASSLENRGGGYTF. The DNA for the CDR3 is TGTGCCAGCAGCTTGGAGAACAGGGGTGGTGGCTACACCTTC.

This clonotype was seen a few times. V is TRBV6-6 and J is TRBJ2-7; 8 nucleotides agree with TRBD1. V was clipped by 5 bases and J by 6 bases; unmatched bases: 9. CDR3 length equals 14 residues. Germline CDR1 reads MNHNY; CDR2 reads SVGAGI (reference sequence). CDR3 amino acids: CASSPGQVLVEQYF. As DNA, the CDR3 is TGTGCCAGCAGTCCGGGACAGGTACTGGTCGAGCAGTACTTC.

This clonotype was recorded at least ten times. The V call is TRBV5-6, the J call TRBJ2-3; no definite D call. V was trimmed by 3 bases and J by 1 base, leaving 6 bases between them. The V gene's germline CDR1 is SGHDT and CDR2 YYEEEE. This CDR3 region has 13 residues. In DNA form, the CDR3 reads TGTGCCAGCAGCTATAGTGGCACAGATACGCAGTATTTT. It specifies CASSYSGTDTQYF.